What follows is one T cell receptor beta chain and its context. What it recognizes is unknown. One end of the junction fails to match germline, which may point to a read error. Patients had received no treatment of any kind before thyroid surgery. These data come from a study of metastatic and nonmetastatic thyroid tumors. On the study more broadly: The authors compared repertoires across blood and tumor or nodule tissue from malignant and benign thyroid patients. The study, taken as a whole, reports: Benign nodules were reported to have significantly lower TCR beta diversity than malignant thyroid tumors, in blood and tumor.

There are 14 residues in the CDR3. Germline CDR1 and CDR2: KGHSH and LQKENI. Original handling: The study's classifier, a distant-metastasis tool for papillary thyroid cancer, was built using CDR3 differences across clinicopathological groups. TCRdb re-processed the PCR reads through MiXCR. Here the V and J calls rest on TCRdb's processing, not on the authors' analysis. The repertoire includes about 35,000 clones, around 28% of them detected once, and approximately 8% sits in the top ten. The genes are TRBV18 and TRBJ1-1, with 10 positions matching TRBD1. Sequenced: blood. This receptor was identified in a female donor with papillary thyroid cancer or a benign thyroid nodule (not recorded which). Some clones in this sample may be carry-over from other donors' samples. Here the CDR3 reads CPSSPGQGSTEAFF. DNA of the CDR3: TGTCCCAGCTCACCGGGACAGGGGAGCACTGAAGCGTTCTTT.